This TCR beta chain came from a study of blood T cell repertoires in COVID-19. Study-level information: Donors in the United States, Italy and Spain gave samples during acute or convalescent COVID-19.

Some clones are missing from TCRdb's copy, which holds only in-frame ones; the method was immunoSEQ multiplex PCR. The table lists 140,000 to 150,000 clones, 85% to 90% of them singletons. Enrollees, about 18 to 90 years old, lived in 24 US areas. Sequenced sample: PBMCs or T cells enriched from blood (not recorded which). This TCR was recovered from a man in his sixties who had recovered from COVID-19.

This CDR3 is CASSETGVVAETQYF. CDR3 sequence (DNA): TGTGCCAGCAGTGAAACAGGGGTGGTTGCAGAGACCCAGTACTTC. V is TRBV2 and J is TRBJ2-5; 7 bases agree with TRBD1. Losses at the gene ends were 2 bases for V and 4 bases for J; bases not matched to a gene: 7. The CDR3 contains 15 residues. Germline V lookup: CDR1 SNHLY, CDR2 FYNNEI.